The source of this TCR beta chain is a study of blood T cell repertoires in COVID-19. Study context: From T cells, B-cell-depleted T cells, or PBMCs came the material, which was cDNA or gDNA.

TCRdb keeps only in-frame clones here, not all; method: immunoSEQ multiplex PCR. The repertoire includes roughly 68,000 clones, around 89% of them detected once, and roughly 6.3% sits in the top ten. CDR1 and CDR2 (germline): LNHNV, YYDKDF (reference sequence). Trimming shortened V by 1 base and J by 2 bases, and 14 bases separated the two germline ends. This CDR3 has 16 amino acids. The rearrangement uses TRBV15 and TRBJ1-2, with D tentatively TRBD1 (6 bases). The sequenced material came from peripheral blood. This TCR derives from a woman of 80 years or more with active COVID-19. CDR3 in amino acids: CATSRGPVGQNYGYTF. CDR3 in DNA: TGTGCCACCAGCAGAGGGCCTGTAGGACAGAACTATGGCTACACCTTC.